A single sample is the source of the 21 T cell receptor beta chains below, sequenced in a study of T cells in Graves' hyperthyroidism and ophthalmopathy. Researchers took RNA transcripts and amplified the TCR beta CDR3 regions from them. Primed by the HTBI set, a first-round RT-PCR was run on the TCR CDR3. A single record per CDR3 protein comes from TCRdb applying MiXCR to the multiplex PCR reads. Among hundreds of thousands of distinct CDR3 sequences listed, about 13% were seen once. Sequencing was carried out using blood. These receptors were obtained from a woman under 30 with Graves' hyperthyroidism.

This clonotype was observed a few times. The chain combines TRBV27 with TRBJ1-5, with D hard to call. The CDR3 covers 15 residues. V shed 2 bases and J shed 5 bases, with 13 bases lying between them. Looked up from germline, CDR1 is MNHEY and CDR2 is SMNVEV (reference sequence). The CDR3 bases are TGTGCCAGCAGTTTAGGGCACAGAGGCCATCAGCCCCAGCATTTT. Its protein product is CASSLGHRGHQPQHF.

This clonotype came up many times. The J gene is TRBJ2-2, the V gene TRBV27; D is perhaps TRBD2 (6 bases). The CDR3 extends over 12 amino acids. The V end lost 10 bases, the J end lost 8 bases, and 14 bases lay between the germline ends. CDR1 and CDR2 from the germline V gene are MNHEY and SMNVEV (reference sequence). The CDR3 loop reads CATWRAAGELFF. Written as DNA, the CDR3 is TGTGCCACTTGGAGGGCCGCGGGGGAGCTGTTTTTT.

For this clonotype: At one of its ends the junction is not consistent with the germline gene, which may arise from a read error. The chain combines TRBV25-1 with TRBJ1-4, with TRBD1 identical over 9 bases. CDR1 is MGHDK, CDR2 SYGVNS, per germline. This CDR3 has 15 amino acids. Here the CDR3 reads CASSAYRGQDEKLVF. The CDR3 DNA reads as TGTGCCAGCAGTGCCTACAGGGGGCAGGATGAAAAACTGGTTTTT.

The rearrangement links TRBV30 to TRBJ2-7; the match to TRBD1 covers 8 bases. The CDR3 is 12 amino acids. Germline assignment: CDR1 GTSNPN and CDR2 SVGIG (reference sequence). J lost 0 bases, V lost 5 bases, and 0 bases had no gene match. The CDR3 region has the DNA TGTGCCTGGGGACAGGGCTCCTACGAGCAGTACTTC. Amino acids: CAWGQGSYEQYF.

This clonotype was counted many times. Here the CDR3 reads CASSHPTSGGEQFF. The CDR3 DNA follows: TGTGCCAGCAGCCACCCGACTAGCGGGGGTGAGCAGTTCTTC. This chain uses TRBV3-1 with TRBJ2-1; TRBD2 aligns across 12 bases. The V gene's germline CDR1 is LGHDT and CDR2 YNNKEL (reference sequence). This CDR3 is 14 amino acids long. J lost 9 bases, V lost 3 bases, and 3 bases had no gene match.

The chain carries TRBV19 and TRBJ2-1, with D possibly TRBD1 on 5 matching bases. Germline CDR1 is LNHDA and CDR2 is SQIVND (reference sequence). V shed 1 base and J shed 5 bases, with 9 bases lying between them. The CDR3 contains 14 residues. The CDR3 sequence: CASSIVRQNNEQFF. In DNA form, the CDR3 reads TGTGCCAGTAGTATAGTAAGACAGAACAATGAGCAGTTCTTC.

This clonotype was counted between two and nine times. The chain joins TRBV4-3 to TRBJ2-2; D perhaps matches TRBD1 (5 bases). The CDR3 spans 15 residues. Germline CDR1 and CDR2: LGHNA and YSLEER. V lost 4 bases and J lost 6, with 15 bases in between. The CDR3 loop reads CASSPGHLESGELFF. CDR3 DNA sequence: TGCGCCAGCAGCCCAGGACACCTAGAATCCGGGGAGCTGTTTTTT.

This clonotype has ten or more counts. V and J are TRBV6-1 and TRBJ1-5; no reliable D call. The germline CDR1 and CDR2 sequences are MNHNS and SASEGT. The CDR3 extends over 13 amino acids. Trimming took 5 bases from V and 8 from J, leaving 13 bases between them. The CDR3 DNA reads as TGTGCCAGCAGTTACACCAAATCAGAGCCCCAGCATTTT. Encoded protein: CASSYTKSEPQHF.

This clonotype was seen ten or more times. The J gene is TRBJ2-1, the V gene TRBV25-1; D not certain. The CDR3 totals 13 residues. Germline V gives CDR1 MGHDK, CDR2 SYGVNS. V dropped 3 bases and J dropped 6 bases, with 9 bases sitting between them. The CDR3: CASSEGLGNEQFF. The CDR3 nucleotides are TGTGCCAGCAGTGAGGGGTTGGGCAATGAGCAGTTCTTC. Using reference TRBV25-1 and TRBJ2-1 for the parts outside the CDR3, the full variable domain is EADIYQTPRYLVIGTGKKITLECSQTMGHDKMYWYQQDPGMELHLIHYSYGVNSTEKGDLSSESTVSRIRTEHFPLTLESARPSHTSQYLCASSEGLGNEQFFGPGTRLTVL.

This clonotype was seen many times. The rearrangement uses TRBV27 and TRBJ2-1, with 9 nucleotides matching TRBD2. The CDR3 loop spans 14 amino acids. The ends lost 6 bases at V and 6 bases at J; junction bases unmatched: 6. Germline lookup yields CDR1 MNHEY and CDR2 SMNVEV (reference sequence). In nucleotides, the CDR3 is TGTGCCAGCAGCGGTAGCGGGAGCCGCAATGAGCAGTTCTTC. Translation: CASSGSGSRNEQFF.

This clonotype was observed a handful of times. The chain links TRBV7-9 to TRBJ1-2; D gene uncertain. The germline V gene has CDR1 SEHNR and CDR2 FQNEAQ (reference sequence). This CDR3 is 15 amino acids long. Trimming took 3 bases from V and 0 from J, leaving 11 bases between them. This CDR3 reads CASSLVDTSNYGYTF. CDR3 nucleotides: TGTGCCAGCAGCTTGGTAGACACCTCTAACTATGGCTACACCTTC.

This clonotype was recorded a few times. The CDR3 sequence: CASSPKLPAGGPTDTQYF. CDR3 in DNA: TGCGCCAGCAGCCCTAAACTTCCGGCGGGGGGTCCCACAGATACGCAGTATTTT. The rearrangement links TRBV10-2 to TRBJ2-3, with 8 bases lining up with TRBD2. Per germline, CDR1 WSHSY and CDR2 SAAADI. The V and J ends lost 6 bases and 2 bases, in that order; junction bases with no gene match: 16. This CDR3 contains 18 residues.

This clonotype was seen repeatedly, ten times or more. This chain uses TRBV3-1 with TRBJ2-7, with D possibly being TRBD1 (6 bases). V was pared by 3 bases and J by 4 bases, with 7 bases between. In germline, CDR1 is LGHDT, CDR2 YNNKEL (reference sequence). The CDR3 totals 12 residues. The CDR3 is CASSHQGYEQYF. Written as DNA, the CDR3 is TGTGCCAGCAGCCACCAGGGGTACGAGCAGTACTTC.

In this sample, this clonotype turned up a few times. The chain joins TRBV20-1 to TRBJ1-5; 8 nucleotides align to TRBD1. The CDR3 spans 15 residues. Germline V gives CDR1 DFQATT, CDR2 SNEGSKA (reference sequence). V lost 0 bases and J lost 6; bases outside the gene matches: 7. The CDR3 region has the DNA TGCAGTGCTAGAGATAACAGGGGGAAAAGTCAGCCCCAGCATTTT. It codes for CSARDNRGKSQPQHF.

The chain is built from TRBV4-1 and TRBJ2-4; 7 bases match TRBD1. Losses at the gene ends were 6 bases for V and 8 bases for J; bases not matched to a gene: 13. In germline, CDR1 is MGHRA, CDR2 YSYEKL. CDR3 length: 15 residues. The CDR3 sequence: CASRPLGGLQYIQYF. The CDR3 bases are TGCGCCAGCAGGCCCCTAGGGGGCCTACAATACATTCAGTACTTC.

A few counts support this clonotype. The chain links TRBV19 to TRBJ1-5; D possibly corresponds to TRBD1 (6 bases). CDR3 length: 13 residues. Germline V CDR1 and CDR2: LNHDA, SQIVND (reference sequence). V was clipped by 5 bases and J by 7 bases, with 12 bases between them. CDR3 coding DNA: TGTGCCAGTAGTTCGCCGGGGGGCCAGCCCCAGCATTTT. Its translation is CASSSPGGQPQHF.

Notes on this clonotype: A clone one base away is much larger, so this may be a read error. The chain employs TRBV12-3 or TRBV12-4 and TRBJ2-2, with D perhaps matching TRBD1 (6 bases). V was shortened by 4 bases and J by 6 bases, with 18 bases between the two germline ends. The CDR3 is 16 residues long. CDR3 coding DNA: TGTGCCAGCAGTTCCCCGGGACAACTAAACGCCGGGGAGCTGTTTTTT. Protein product: CASSSPGQLNAGELFF.

This clonotype was detected a few times. The V call is TRBV6-1, the J call TRBJ2-3; D is perhaps TRBD1 (5 bases). The CDR3 sequence is 14 residues long. Germline V gene data show CDR1 as MNHNS and CDR2 as SASEGT. V was pared by 6 bases and J by 2 bases, with 12 bases between. The CDR3 coding sequence is TGTGCCAGCAGGGTAGGGGCCTACACAGATACGCAGTATTTT. Translated: CASRVGAYTDTQYF.

This clonotype was seen many times. V gene TRBV10-3 combines with J gene TRBJ2-2; the D is unclear. Germline assignment: CDR1 ENHRY and CDR2 SYGVKD. The CDR3 sequence is 11 residues long. Trimming removed 6 bases at V and 1 base at J, with 0 bases between. Here the CDR3 reads CAIRNTGELFF. CDR3 DNA: TGTGCCATCAGGAACACCGGGGAGCTGTTTTTT.

This clonotype came up many times. This sequence joins TRBV12-3 or TRBV12-4 and TRBJ1-1; D gene uncertain. This CDR3 is 14 amino acids long. V was cut by 1 base and J by 4 bases, with 10 bases left in between. The CDR3 is CASSLGAGRTEAFF. The CDR3 nucleotides read TGTGCCAGCAGTTTAGGGGCAGGCCGCACTGAAGCTTTCTTT.

This chain uses TRBV29-1 with TRBJ1-5; D gene uncertain. The V end was cut by 4 bases, the J end by 4 bases, with 17 bases between. The CDR3 loop spans 15 amino acids. CDR1 is SQVTM, CDR2 ANQGSEA, per germline. In DNA form, the CDR3 reads TGCAGCGTTGTTATTCCGGGTTACCAGAATCAGCCCCAGCATTTT. It is translated as CSVVIPGYQNQPQHF.